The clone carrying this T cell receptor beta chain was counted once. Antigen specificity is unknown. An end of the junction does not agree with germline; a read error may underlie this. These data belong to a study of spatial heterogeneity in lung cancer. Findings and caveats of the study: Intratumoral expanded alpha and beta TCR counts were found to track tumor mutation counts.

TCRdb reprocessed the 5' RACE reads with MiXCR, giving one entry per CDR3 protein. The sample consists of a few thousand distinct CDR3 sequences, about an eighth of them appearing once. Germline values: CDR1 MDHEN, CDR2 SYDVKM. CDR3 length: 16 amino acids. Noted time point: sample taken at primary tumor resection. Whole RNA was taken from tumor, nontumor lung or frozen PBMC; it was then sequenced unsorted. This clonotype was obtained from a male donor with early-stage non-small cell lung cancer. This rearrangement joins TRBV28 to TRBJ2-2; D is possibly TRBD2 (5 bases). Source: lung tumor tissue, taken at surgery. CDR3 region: CASIPTVGGFTGELIF. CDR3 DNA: TGTGCCAGCATTCCTACTGTCGGTGGGTTCACCGGGGAGCTGATTTTT.